Listed below are T cell receptor beta chains from one sample, sequenced in a study of T-cell reconstitution after alpha-beta-depleted transplantation in children. TCRdb processed the PCR reads anew with MiXCR; each CDR3 protein has one entry. The sample has about 300,000 distinct CDR3 sequences, less than 9.5% seen once. Sample: peripheral blood, taken 360 days after TCRalphabeta/CD19-depleted stem cell transplant. The receptors derive from a female patient between 2 and 15 years old who had a stem cell transplant for Fanconi anemia, so the T cells may come from the graft donor. CDR3s include the opening cysteine and the closing phenylalanine or tryptophan. Fields, in order: J gene, V gene, clone size, D gene, CDR3 protein, CDR3 DNA. The D gene is left open where the match is weak. Only part of the rows carry a size: once, few, many, or a class if the clone is expanded.

TRBJ1-1	TRBV4-3	-	-	CASSPRLAEAFF	TGCGCCAGCAGCCCGCGATTGGCTGAAGCTTTCTTT
TRBJ1-1	TRBV29-1	few	TRBD1	CSVETRARRTGRTEAFF	TGCAGCGTTGAAACCCGCGCTCGTAGGACAGGGCGCACTGAAGCTTTCTTT
TRBJ2-1	TRBV20-1	many	TRBD2	CSASDKREGSFEQFF	TGCAGTGCTAGCGATAAGCGGGAGGGCAGCTTCGAGCAGTTCTTC
TRBJ1-2	TRBV2	many	-	CASSAGGSYGYTF	TGTGCCAGCAGTGCCGGGGGATCCTATGGCTACACCTTC
TRBJ2-7	TRBV7-8	many	-	CASSLFPRDVPSYEQYF	TGTGCCAGCAGCTTATTCCCACGGGACGTCCCATCCTACGAGCAGTACTTC
TRBJ2-3	TRBV7-7	many	TRBD2	CASSEGLAGGADTQYF	TGTGCCAGCAGCGAGGGACTAGCGGGAGGGGCAGATACGCAGTATTTT
TRBJ2-3	TRBV9	few	-	CASSVATITSTDTQYF	TGTGCCAGCAGCGTAGCTACTATTACTAGCACAGATACGCAGTATTTT
TRBJ2-1	TRBV5-1	many	TRBD2	CASSLPPGGEQFF	TGCGCCAGCAGCCTCCCTCCGGGGGGAGAGCAGTTCTTC
TRBJ1-4	TRBV7-8	many	-	CASSFRRGAEKLFF	TGTGCCAGCAGCTTCAGGCGTGGGGCTGAAAAACTGTTTTTT
TRBJ2-3	TRBV5-6	many	-	CASSSGVDTQYF	TGTGCCAGCAGCTCAGGGGTAGATACGCAGTATTTT
TRBJ1-2	TRBV9	few	TRBD1	CASSATYRGEDGYTF	TGTGCCAGCAGCGCGACGTACAGGGGAGAGGATGGCTACACCTTC
TRBJ1-1	TRBV20-1	-	TRBD1	CSSLQGARTEAFF	TGCAGTTCTCTACAGGGGGCGAGAACTGAAGCTTTCTTT
TRBJ1-2	TRBV12-3/TRBV12-4	many	-	CASSLRNYGYTF	TGTGCCAGCAGTTTACGGAACTATGGCTACACCTTC
TRBJ1-1	TRBV7-2	many	-	CASSFGWNTEAFF	TGTGCCAGCAGCTTCGGATGGAACACTGAAGCTTTCTTT
TRBJ1-6	TRBV27	many	-	CASSQQILLNSPLHF	TGTGCCAGCAGCCAACAAATCCTCCTAAATTCACCCCTCCACTTT
TRBJ2-3	TRBV4-2	-	-	CASSPGSGILRADTQYF	TGTGCCAGCAGCCCTGGGTCCGGGATCCTCCGCGCAGATACGCAGTATTTT
TRBJ1-3	TRBV18	-	-	CASSPLEGLSGNTIYF	TGTGCCAGCTCACCATTAGAGGGACTATCTGGAAACACCATATATTTT
TRBJ1-1	TRBV20-1	-	-	CSAPHSGGLDTEAYF	TGCAGTGCTCCCCACTCTGGGGGTCTTGACACTGAAGCTTACTTT
TRBJ1-4	TRBV12-3/TRBV12-4	few	-	CASSFNPAGIKLFF	TGTGCCAGCAGTTTCAACCCCGCCGGGATCAAACTGTTTTTT
TRBJ2-3	TRBV5-1	few	-	CASSPLGADTDTQYF	TGCGCCAGCAGCCCCTTGGGAGCGGACACAGATACGCAGTATTTT
TRBJ2-3	TRBV14	many	TRBD2	CASSQAPFTSGVGTDTQYF	TGTGCCAGCAGCCAAGCTCCGTTCACTAGCGGGGTGGGCACAGATACGCAGTATTTT
TRBJ2-1	TRBV20-1	few	TRBD2	CSARPGGVSYNEQFF	TGCAGTGCCCGACCCGGGGGGGTCTCCTACAATGAGCAGTTCTTC
TRBJ1-1	TRBV29-1	-	-	CSVAWGLGTEAFF	TGCAGCGTTGCTTGGGGGCTGGGCACTGAAGCTTTCTTT
TRBJ1-1	TRBV12-3/TRBV12-4	-	-	CASSNSWGLGEAFF	TGTGCCAGCTCAAACAGCTGGGGTTTAGGTGAAGCTTTCTTT
TRBJ2-7	TRBV12-3/TRBV12-4	many	TRBD1	CASSPPRGQGLLYEQYF	TGTGCCAGCAGCCCACCCCGGGGACAGGGGCTTCTCTACGAGCAGTACTTC
TRBJ1-2	TRBV6-1	many	-	CASSEVRGGGYTF	TGTGCCAGCAGTGAAGTCCGGGGGGGAGGCTACACCTTC
TRBJ2-5	TRBV11-2	many	TRBD1	CASSLVYRGRRETQYF	TGTGCCAGCAGCTTAGTATACAGGGGGCGCCGGGAGACCCAGTACTTC
TRBJ2-7	TRBV29-1	-	TRBD2	CSVEVRGAYEQYF	TGCAGCGTTGAAGTTCGGGGGGCCTACGAGCAGTACTTC
TRBJ1-2	TRBV10-3	many	-	CATIGDISINYGYTF	TGTGCCACCATTGGGGACATCTCTATTAACTATGGCTACACCTTC
TRBJ2-3	TRBV12-3/TRBV12-4	many	-	CASRRWGITDTQYF	TGTGCCAGCAGGCGGTGGGGCATCACAGATACGCAGTATTTT
TRBJ1-2	TRBV4-1	-	-	CASSHPRGATYGYTF	TGCGCCAGCAGCCACCCCCGGGGTGCTACCTATGGCTACACCTTC